This T cell receptor beta chain was captured by sequencing in a study of technical replicates of blood from several donors. The data were produced by immunoSEQ multiplex PCR, yet TCRdb's version contains in-frame clones alone and is incomplete. The table includes about 88,000 clones, roughly 93% detected once. The V segment lost 5 bases and the J segment 0 bases; nucleotides outside the gene matches: 9. Germline lookup yields CDR1 SGHVS and CDR2 FQNEAQ. The CDR3 totals 16 residues. Sequencing was performed on T cells isolated from PBMCs. The chain couples TRBV7-8 to TRBJ1-1, with 7 positions matching TRBD1. The sequence derives from a human donor in good health. The chain's CDR3 is CASSHRQGPMNTEAFF. The CDR3 bases are TGTGCCAGCAGCCACAGACAGGGCCCCATGAACACTGAAGCTTTCTTT. The full variable domain, in which reference TRBV7-8 and TRBJ1-1 provide the parts outside the CDR3, is GAGVSQSPRYKVAKRGQDVALRCDPISGHVSLFWYQQALGQGPEFLTYFQNEAQLDKSGLPSDRFFAERPEGSVSTLKIQRTQQEDSAVYLCASSHRQGPMNTEAFFGQGTRLTVV.